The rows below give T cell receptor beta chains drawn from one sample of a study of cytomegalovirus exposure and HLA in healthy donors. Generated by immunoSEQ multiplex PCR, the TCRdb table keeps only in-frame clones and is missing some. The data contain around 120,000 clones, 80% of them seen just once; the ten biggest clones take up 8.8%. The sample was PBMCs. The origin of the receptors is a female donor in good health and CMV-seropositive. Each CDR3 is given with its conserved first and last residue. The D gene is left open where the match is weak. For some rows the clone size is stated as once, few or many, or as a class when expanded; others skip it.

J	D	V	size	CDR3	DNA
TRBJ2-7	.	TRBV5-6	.	CASRRGLESYEQYF	TGTGCCAGCAGACGTGGACTGGAGTCCTACGAGCAGTACTTC
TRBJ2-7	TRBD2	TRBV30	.	CASSGGGSSYEQYF	TGTGCCTCCTCGGGGGGGGGCAGCTCCTACGAGCAGTACTTC
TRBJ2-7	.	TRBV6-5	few	CASSYGAGEQYF	TGTGCCAGCAGTTACGGGGCTGGCGAGCAGTACTTC
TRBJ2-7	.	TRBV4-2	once	CASSPAQGLKGSYEQYF	TGTGCCAGCAGCCCCGCCCAGGGACTCAAGGGCTCCTACGAGCAGTACTTC
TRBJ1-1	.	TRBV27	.	CASSKGDVAEAFF	TGTGCCAGTTCTAAGGGGGATGTGGCCGAAGCTTTCTTT
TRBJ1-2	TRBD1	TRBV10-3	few	CAINVGQGVSYGYTF	TGTGCCATCAATGTAGGACAGGGGGTTTCGTATGGCTACACCTTC
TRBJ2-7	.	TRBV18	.	CASSPSSPYEQYF	TGTGCCAGCTCACCAAGTAGCCCCTACGAGCAGTACTTC
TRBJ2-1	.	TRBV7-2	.	CASSSSTGYNEQFF	TGTGCCAGCAGCTCATCGACAGGATACAATGAGCAGTTCTTC
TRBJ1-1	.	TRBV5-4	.	CASSSPPTGDTEAFF	TGTGCCAGCAGCTCTCCCCCCACGGGGGACACTGAAGCTTTCTTT
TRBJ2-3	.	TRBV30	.	CAWSGRGGTDTQYF	TGTGCCTGGAGTGGGCGGGGAGGCACAGATACGCAGTATTTT
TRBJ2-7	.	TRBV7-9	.	CSSSWANYEQYF	TGTTCCAGCAGCTGGGCTAACTACGAGCAGTACTTC
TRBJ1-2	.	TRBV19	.	CASSIVDSPNYGYTF	TGTGCCAGTAGTATAGTCGACAGCCCTAACTATGGCTACACCTTC
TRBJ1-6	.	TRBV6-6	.	CASSSTRVNNSPLHF	TGTGCCAGCAGTAGTACGCGGGTCAATAATTCACCCCTCCACTTT
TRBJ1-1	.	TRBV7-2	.	CASSFDRRNTEAFF	TGTGCCAGCAGCTTCGACAGGAGGAACACTGAAGCTTTCTTT
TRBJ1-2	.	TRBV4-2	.	CASSQHMIPLHGYTF	TGTGCCAGCAGCCAACACATGATTCCCCTTCATGGCTACACCTTC
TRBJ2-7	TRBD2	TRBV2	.	CASRATSGSSYEQYF	TGTGCCAGCAGGGCAACTAGCGGGAGCTCCTACGAGCAGTACTTC
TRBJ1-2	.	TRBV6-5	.	CASSYVRGVNYGYTF	TGTGCCAGCAGTTATGTGAGAGGAGTTAACTATGGCTACACCTTC
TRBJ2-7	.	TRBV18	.	CASSPGQSSYEQYF	TGTGCCAGCTCACCAGGGCAGAGCTCCTACGAGCAGTACTTC
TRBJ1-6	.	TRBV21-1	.	CASTGQLNSPLHF	TGTGCCAGCACAGGACAGCTAAATTCACCCCTCCACTTT
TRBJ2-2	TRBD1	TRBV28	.	CASSPDRGWGELFF	TGTGCCAGCAGCCCGGACAGGGGATGGGGGGAGCTGTTTTTT
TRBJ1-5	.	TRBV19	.	CASRGQIGGTFQPQHF	TGTGCCAGTAGAGGTCAGATTGGAGGAACTTTTCAGCCCCAGCATTTT
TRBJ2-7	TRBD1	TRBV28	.	CASSSDRLEQYF	TGTGCCAGCAGTTCGGACAGGCTCGAGCAGTACTTC
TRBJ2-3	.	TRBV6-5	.	CASRSDSLDTQYF	TGTGCCAGCAGGAGCGACAGCTTAGATACGCAGTATTTT
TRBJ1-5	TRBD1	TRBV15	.	CATSRGTGGSNQPQHF	TGTGCCACCAGCAGGGGTACAGGGGGTAGCAATCAGCCCCAGCATTTT
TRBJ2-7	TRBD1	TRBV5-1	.	CASSLLTGGDSYEQYF	TGCGCCAGCAGCTTGTTAACAGGGGGAGACTCCTACGAGCAGTACTTC
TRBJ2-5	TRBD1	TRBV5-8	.	CASSGGTGAGQETQYF	TGTGCCAGCAGCGGAGGGACAGGGGCTGGCCAAGAGACCCAGTACTTC
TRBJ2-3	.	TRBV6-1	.	CASSELNSLGYITDTQYF	TGTGCCAGCAGTGAGTTGAATTCCCTAGGATATATCACAGATACGCAGTATTTT
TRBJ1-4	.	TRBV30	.	CAWRRQDGEKLFF	TGTGCCTGGAGAAGACAGGACGGGGAAAAACTGTTTTTT
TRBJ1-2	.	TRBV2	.	CASSEKGGPPEGYTF	TGTGCCAGCAGTGAAAAAGGCGGGCCCCCCGAGGGCTACACCTTC
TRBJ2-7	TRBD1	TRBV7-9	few	CASSGGQGASYEQYF	TGTGCCAGCAGCGGGGGACAGGGGGCCTCCTACGAGCAGTACTTC
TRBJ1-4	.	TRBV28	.	CASSYPGVANEKLFF	TGTGCCAGCAGTTACCCAGGGGTGGCTAATGAAAAACTGTTTTTT
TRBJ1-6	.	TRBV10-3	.	CAISDSGVDNSPLHF	TGTGCCATCAGTGATTCAGGGGTCGATAATTCACCCCTCCACTTT
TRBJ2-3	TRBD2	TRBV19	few	CASRTSGGSTDTQYF	TGTGCCAGCCGAACTAGCGGGGGGAGCACAGATACGCAGTATTTT
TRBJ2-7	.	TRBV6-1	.	CASSRNTGNYEQYF	TGTGCCAGCAGTAGAAACACAGGGAACTACGAGCAGTACTTC
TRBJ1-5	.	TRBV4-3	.	CASSPGVGQPQHF	TGCGCCAGCAGCCCAGGCGTTGGACAGCCCCAGCATTTT
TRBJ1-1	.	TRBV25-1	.	CASSDGHLNTEAFF	TGTGCCAGCAGTGATGGACACCTTAACACTGAAGCTTTCTTT
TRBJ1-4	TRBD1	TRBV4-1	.	CASSQFIRTGGATNEKLFF	TGCGCCAGCAGCCAATTTATAAGGACAGGCGGGGCAACTAATGAAAAACTGTTTTTT
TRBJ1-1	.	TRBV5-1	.	CASSLIEGSGEAFF	TGCGCCAGCAGCTTGATTGAGGGCTCGGGTGAAGCTTTCTTT
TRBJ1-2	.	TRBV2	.	CASSATQANYGYTF	TGTGCCAGCAGTGCTACCCAGGCTAACTATGGCTACACCTTC